The 26 T cell receptor beta chains presented below share a single source sample, sequenced in a study of molecular identifiers for immune sequencing clone quantification (dated by TCRdb to the late 2010s). The library was made by PCR. The sequencing machine was an Illumina HiSeq 4000. In-frame beta chains were kept once TCRdb had trimmed the public reads at Q25 with fastp and called clones with MiXCR. Entries that share a CDR3 protein sequence are merged under the most common genes and DNA. Across this sample there are 80,000 to 95,000 distinct CDR3 sequences, with around 20% seen only once. The top ten constitute 0.75% to 0.95% of the sample. The source material was naive CD8+ T cells from blood, with Jurkat cell RNA spiked in. The cell subset or site label, as the study defines it: FACS-sorted CD8+CD4-CCR7+CD45RA+ naive T cells. The receptors were sampled from a human donor in good health. Some libraries in this study had Jurkat cell RNA spiked in.

This clonotype was counted many times. This sequence joins TRBV9 and TRBJ1-5; D is unresolved. The CDR3 runs 15 residues. V was shortened by 0 bases and J by 4 bases, with 11 bases between the two germline ends. Germline loops: CDR1 SGDLS, CDR2 YYNGEE. In DNA, the CDR3 is TGTGCCAGCAGCGTAGGGGCAGACGGAAATCAGCCCCAGCATTTT. Its translation is CASSVGADGNQPQHF.

J is TRBJ2-5 and V is TRBV7-2; D gene ambiguous. Germline V gives CDR1 SGHTA, CDR2 FQGNSA. The CDR3 extends over 13 amino acids. The germline V and J ends were trimmed by 1 base and 5 bases, with 8 bases remaining between them. CDR3: CASSLVLAETQYF. DNA of the CDR3: TGTGCCAGCAGCTTAGTCTTGGCCGAGACCCAGTACTTC.

This clonotype was seen repeatedly, ten times or more. The rearrangement links TRBV27 to TRBJ1-6; D gene ambiguous. The CDR3 totals 13 residues. CDR1 MNHEY and CDR2 SMNVEV come from the germline V gene (reference sequence). V was pared by 5 bases and J by 14 bases, with 16 bases between. Written as DNA, the CDR3 is TGTGCCAGCAGTCAACCCGGACCGGTGGCCCTCCACTTT. Protein: CASSQPGPVALHF.

This clonotype occurred many times. This chain joins TRBV5-4 and TRBJ2-3; perhaps TRBD1 as D (5 bases). The CDR3 contains 15 residues. V was cut by 0 bases and J by 2 bases, with 10 bases left in between. Germline-derived CDR1 and CDR2 are SGHNT and YYREEE (reference sequence). CDR3 bases: TGTGCCAGCAGCTTGGGGGGCCTGTACACAGATACGCAGTATTTT. Translated, it gives CASSLGGLYTDTQYF.

In this sample, this clonotype turned up many times. V is TRBV7-6 and J is TRBJ2-3; either TRBD1 or TRBD2 may supply D (5 bases each). There are 15 residues in the CDR3. Trimming stripped 3 bases from V and 6 bases from J, with 16 bases between. Per germline, CDR1 SGHVS and CDR2 FNYEAQ. The CDR3 DNA follows: TGTGCCAGCAGCTTGCCCCGGGACGCCCGTGATACGCAGTATTTT. Amino acids: CASSLPRDARDTQYF.

This clonotype has ten or more counts. The chain couples TRBV5-1 to TRBJ2-1; TRBD1 matches 9 bases. The CDR3 has 16 residues. Per the germline V gene, CDR1 is SGHRS and CDR2 is YFSETQ. The V gene end was trimmed by 2 bases and the J gene end by 6 bases; junction bases not matched to a gene: 9. Written as DNA, the CDR3 is TGCGCCAGCAGCTTTGGACAGGGGAGTTTGGGCAATGAGCAGTTCTTC. It yields the protein CASSFGQGSLGNEQFF.

This clonotype has a count of ten or more. The V gene is TRBV4-1, the J gene TRBJ2-5; D call uncertain. V shed 1 base and J shed 5 bases, with 11 bases lying between them. The CDR3 is made up of 14 amino acids. Germline V gene data show CDR1 as MGHRA and CDR2 as YSYEKL. The DNA of the CDR3 is TGCGCCAGCAGCCAAGTCCTCTCGACGGAGACCCAGTACTTC. Protein product: CASSQVLSTETQYF.

This clonotype appeared many times. This chain connects TRBV10-2 to TRBJ1-2, with no clear D. V was pared by 0 bases and J by 7 bases, with 12 bases between. There are 14 residues in the CDR3. Germline V gene sequence: CDR1 WSHSY, CDR2 SAAADI. CDR3 DNA sequence: TGCGCCAGCAGTGAGTCGAATGCAGGCTCTGGCTACACCTTC. This gives the protein CASSESNAGSGYTF.

This clonotype showed up just a few times. A much larger clone differs by one base, so this may be a read error. The CDR3, as DNA: TGCAGTGCTAGAGGTCGAGGACACTCCTCCTACGAGCGGTACTTC. Amino acids: CSARGRGHSSYERYF. J is TRBJ2-7 and V is TRBV20-1; the D gene is possibly TRBD1 (5 bases). CDR1 is DFQATT and CDR2 is SNEGSKA in the germline V gene (reference sequence). This CDR3 has 15 amino acids.

This clonotype was recorded many times. The chain combines TRBV24-1 with TRBJ2-2; TRBD2 agrees at 11 bases. J lost 5 bases, V lost 11 bases, and 3 bases had no gene match. The CDR3 runs 13 residues. Per germline, CDR1 KGHDR and CDR2 SFDVKD. CDR3 protein: CAITSGRTGELFF. The CDR3 DNA reads TGTGCCATCACTAGCGGGAGAACCGGGGAGCTGTTTTTT.

This clonotype came up many times. J is TRBJ1-4 and V is TRBV20-1; D is undetermined. The CDR3 loop spans 17 amino acids. Germline CDR1 DFQATT, CDR2 SNEGSKA (reference sequence). The V gene lost 1 base and the J gene lost 4 bases, with 19 bases spanning the gap. The CDR3 region has the DNA TGCAGTGCTAGAGTAGAAAGAGCGACAACCCTTAATGAAAAACTGTTTTTT. Amino acids: CSARVERATTLNEKLFF.

Remarks on this clonotype: A single base separates this from a much larger clone, so it may be a read error. This sequence joins TRBV11-3 and TRBJ2-5; D remains unclear. The CDR3 has 15 residues. Germline V gene lookup returns CDR1 SGHNT and CDR2 YENEEA. The CDR3 coding sequence is TGTGCCAGCAGCTTAAACGCCCAGCTCCAAGAGACCCGGTACTTC. Translated: CASSLNAQLQETRYF.

This clonotype appeared many times. The gene calls are TRBV19 and TRBJ2-1; D is unresolved. The V gene lost 6 bases and the J gene lost 6 bases, with 9 bases spanning the gap. Germline V gene sequence: CDR1 LNHDA, CDR2 SQIVND (reference sequence). This CDR3 is built from 12 residues. CDR3: CASSAWGNEQFF. The CDR3, as DNA: TGTGCCAGTAGCGCCTGGGGCAATGAGCAGTTCTTC.

This clonotype was recorded many times. CDR3 region: CASSYGTWDEQYF. The CDR3 nucleotides read TGTGCCAGCAGTTACGGGACCTGGGACGAGCAGTACTTC. The gene calls are TRBV6-2 or TRBV6-3 and TRBJ2-7; D may be TRBD1 or TRBD2 (5 bases each). The CDR3 has 13 amino acids. Germline V CDR1 and CDR2: MNHEY, SVGEGT. V lost 2 bases and J 5 bases, leaving 10 bases between the germline ends.

This clonotype was detected ten times or more. This chain uses TRBV19 with TRBJ2-3; the D gene is possibly TRBD2 (6 bases). Germline V gives CDR1 LNHDA, CDR2 SQIVND (reference sequence). Trimming took off 1 base at V and 0 bases at J, with 8 bases between the two ends. CDR3 size: 15 residues. CDR3 in DNA: TGTGCCAGTAGTATAGGTGGGACTAGCACAGATACGCAGTATTTT. This gives the protein CASSIGGTSTDTQYF.

In this sample, this clonotype turned up many times. The gene calls are TRBV28 and TRBJ2-5, with a possible D match to TRBD2 (6 bases). The germline gives CDR1 MDHEN, CDR2 SYDVKM. The CDR3 is made up of 14 amino acids. Trimming shortened V by 5 bases and J by 1 base, and 11 bases separated the two germline ends. The CDR3 sequence: CASSPGLLQETQYF. The DNA for the CDR3 is TGTGCCAGCAGTCCAGGACTACTCCAAGAGACCCAGTACTTC.

This clonotype was observed at least ten times. The gene calls are TRBV29-1 and TRBJ1-1; no definite D call. Germline CDR1 SQVTM, CDR2 ANQGSEA. The V end was cut by 6 bases, the J end by 3 bases, with 8 bases between. The CDR3 consists of 11 residues. CDR3 in amino acids: CSVPVYTEAFF. CDR3 coding DNA: TGCAGCGTACCCGTTTACACTGAAGCTTTCTTT.

This clonotype has ten or more counts. The chain couples TRBV5-1 to TRBJ2-7; unclear D gene. The V gene's germline CDR1 is SGHRS and CDR2 YFSETQ. V lost 6 bases, J lost 2 bases, and 15 bases lay in between. This CDR3 is built from 14 residues. The CDR3 sequence: CASTSGPAAYEQYF. CDR3 bases: TGCGCCAGCACCTCCGGGCCGGCCGCCTACGAGCAGTACTTC.

There are many counts of this clonotype. The genes are TRBV6-5 and TRBJ1-1, with D perhaps TRBD1 (5 bases). Germline assignment: CDR1 MNHEY and CDR2 SVGAGI. This CDR3 has 13 residues. The V and J ends lost 2 bases and 5 bases respectively, with 9 bases between them. The CDR3: CASSYGGTTEAFF. For the CDR3, the DNA is TGTGCCAGCAGTTACGGGGGTACTACTGAAGCTTTCTTT.

This clonotype has a count of ten or more. This chain joins TRBV9 and TRBJ2-2; 8 bases fit TRBD1. Unmatched junction bases numbered 10, after V lost 0 bases and J lost 6 bases. The germline V gene has CDR1 SGDLS and CDR2 YYNGEE. The CDR3 is 17 residues long. The DNA for the CDR3 is TGTGCCAGCAGCGTAGAGGCCAGGGGGCAATTCGCCGGGGAGCTGTTTTTT. Translating gives CASSVEARGQFAGELFF.

This clonotype was recorded at least ten times. The chain recombines TRBV27 with TRBJ1-1; weak D call: TRBD1 (5 bases). Trimming shortened V by 1 base and J by 2 bases, and 11 bases separated the two germline ends. The germline CDR1 and CDR2 sequences are MNHEY and SMNVEV (reference sequence). The CDR3 consists of 15 residues. CDR3 protein: CASSLFMGPNTEAFF. In DNA form, the CDR3 reads TGTGCCAGCAGTTTATTCATGGGGCCAAACACTGAAGCTTTCTTT.

This clonotype appeared many times. This chain joins TRBV28 and TRBJ2-3; 7 nucleotides align to TRBD1. Trimming at V came to 6 bases and at J to 0 bases, leaving 15 bases not matched to a gene. Germline V CDR1 and CDR2: MDHEN, SYDVKM. The CDR3 consists of 18 residues. CDR3 residues: CASSPRDSYTSSTDTQYF. DNA for the CDR3: TGTGCCAGCAGCCCCCGGGACAGCTATACCTCGAGCACAGATACGCAGTATTTT.

This clonotype has at least ten counts. The V gene is TRBV20-1, the J gene TRBJ2-7, with D perhaps matching TRBD2 (6 bases). CDR1 is DFQATT and CDR2 is SNEGSKA in the germline V gene (reference sequence). V lost 3 bases and J 4 bases, leaving 16 bases between the germline ends. The CDR3 consists of 14 residues. DNA for the CDR3: TGCAGTGCTAGTGTGCCGGGAGAAGGTTACGAGCAGTACTTC. Amino acid sequence: CSASVPGEGYEQYF.

Of note for this clonotype: A read error is possible here, since a much larger clone lies one base away. The V and J genes are TRBV28 and TRBJ2-7; the D gene is possibly TRBD1 (7 bases). V lost 3 bases to trimming and J lost 2 bases, with 11 bases between them. CDR1 and CDR2 from the germline V gene are MDHEN and SYDVKM. The CDR3 length is 14 residues. The CDR3 loop is CASSFRGVPYEQYF. CDR3 coding DNA: TGTGCCAGCAGTTTCAGGGGGGTCCCCTACGAGCAGTACTTC.

There are many counts of this clonotype. V is TRBV6-2 or TRBV6-3 and J is TRBJ2-2, with 8 bases fitting TRBD1. Germline V lookup: CDR1 MNHEY, CDR2 SVGEGT. The CDR3 has 16 residues. Trimming cost V 4 bases and J 8 bases; bases outside gene matches: 12. In DNA, the CDR3 is TGTGCCAGCAGTTTGGCCGGGACAGGTTGGCCTGGGGAGCTGTTTTTT. The encoded protein is CASSLAGTGWPGELFF.

This clonotype has at least ten counts. The chain employs TRBV6-5 and TRBJ2-3, with D unclear. The germline gives CDR1 MNHEY, CDR2 SVGAGI. This CDR3 comprises 15 residues. The V end was cut by 0 bases, the J end by 2 bases, with 9 bases between. DNA of the CDR3: TGTGCCAGCAGTTACTCGGACGGATCCACAGATACGCAGTATTTT. This translates into CASSYSDGSTDTQYF.